The T cell receptor (beta chain) under discussion was sequenced for a study of T cell responses to AZD1222 COVID-19 vaccine. Findings of the study overall: In a largely white British group with more females than males, clonal diversity was possibly underestimated. Repertoires were sampled only after the peak T cell response. Increases in Spike-specific TCR breadth and depth were seen after two AZD1222 doses.

This clone was detected once. Its antigen is currently unknown. The length of the CDR3 is 13 residues. CDR1 and CDR2 (germline): SGDLS, YYNGEE. The V end was cut by 1 base, the J end by 7 bases, with 12 bases between. The method was immunoSEQ multiplex PCR; TCRdb's version includes in-frame clones alone and lacks a portion of them. The sample consists of around 150,000 clones, about 93% of them appearing once. This rearrangement joins TRBV9 to TRBJ2-7; D is tentatively TRBD1 or TRBD2 (5 bases each). This sample comprised peripheral blood, obtained 28 days after the second AZD1222 dose. This TCR was recovered from an adult who received the AZD1222 COVID-19 vaccine. The CDR3 DNA is TGTGCCAGCAGCGTATATGGGACGAGTGAGCAGTACTTC. Its translation: CASSVYGTSEQYF.